One sample yielded the 28 T cell receptor beta chains listed below, sequenced in a study of spatial heterogeneity in lung cancer. TCRdb used MiXCR to reprocess the 5' RACE reads, holding one entry per CDR3 protein. The table records 39,000 or so distinct CDR3 sequences, approximately 10% of them present only once. Time point described: blood at routine non-recurrence follow-up after resection. Sequences were derived from PBMCs, sampled at follow-up. These receptors were collected from a female donor with early-stage non-small cell lung cancer.

This clonotype was counted between two and nine times. DNA for the CDR3: TGTGCCAGCAGCCCTACGGGAGGGCCGGACTACAATGAGCAGTTCTTC. It codes for CASSPTGGPDYNEQFF. The rearrangement links TRBV7-9 to TRBJ2-1, with 8 bases matching TRBD2. The CDR3 is 16 residues long. The germline CDR1 and CDR2 sequences are SEHNR and FQNEAQ (reference sequence). The junction had 9 bases not matched to a gene; V was cut back by 5 bases and J by 3 bases.

The gene calls are TRBV6-5 and TRBJ1-1, with 7 bases aligning to TRBD1. V trimming: 6 bases; J trimming: 4 bases; junction bases outside the gene matches: 8. The CDR3 has 14 amino acids. From germline, CDR1 is MNHEY and CDR2 SVGAGI. This CDR3 reads CASSGRGRSTEAFF. The CDR3 coding sequence is TGTGCCAGCAGCGGAAGGGGGCGGAGCACTGAAGCTTTCTTT.

This clonotype has at least ten counts. In nucleotides, the CDR3 is TGTGCCAGCAGCTTAGTTGGGGGGCTCTACAATGAGCAGTTCTTC. This codes for CASSLVGGLYNEQFF. The chain recombines TRBV7-2 with TRBJ2-1; D may be TRBD1 or TRBD2 (6 bases each). The germline V and J ends were trimmed by 1 base and 3 bases, with 10 bases remaining between them. Germline values: CDR1 SGHTA, CDR2 FQGNSA. This CDR3 spans 15 amino acids.

This clonotype has ten or more counts. This sequence joins TRBV2 and TRBJ2-3; the D is unclear. Germline V CDR1 and CDR2: SNHLY, FYNNEI. The CDR3 is 13 amino acids. Trimming left V 6 bases short and J 2 bases short, with 9 bases between. CDR3 residues: CASSQTVTDTQYF. As DNA, the CDR3 is TGTGCCAGCAGCCAGACTGTCACAGATACGCAGTATTTT.

This clonotype was picked up many times. The chain uses TRBV6-6 and TRBJ2-3; TRBD1 matches 7 bases. With 11 bases clipped from V and 1 base from J, the junction kept 9 bases outside the gene matches. The CDR3 is 14 amino acids. Germline assignment: CDR1 MNHNY and CDR2 SVGAGI (reference sequence). The CDR3 sequence is CAGRDSRGTDTQYF. The CDR3 DNA sequence: TGTGCCGGCCGGGACAGTCGGGGCACAGATACGCAGTATTTT.

This sequence joins TRBV19 and TRBJ1-2; 7 bases line up with TRBD1. The V and J ends lost 7 bases and 5 bases, in that order; junction bases with no gene match: 16. The CDR3 contains 16 residues. Per the germline V gene, CDR1 is LNHDA and CDR2 is SQIVND (reference sequence). The CDR3 nucleotides are TGTGCCAGTAAACCTACGCCGGGACAGTATAATTATGGCTACACCTTC. Translating it yields CASKPTPGQYNYGYTF. Drawing the rest from reference TRBV19 and TRBJ1-2, the complete variable domain is DGGITQSPKYLFRKEGQNVTLSCEQNLNHDAMYWYRQDPGQGLRLIYYSQIVNDFQKGDIAEGYSVSREKKESFPLTVTSAQKNPTAFYLCASKPTPGQYNYGYTFGSGTRLTVV.

This clonotype appeared many times. The J gene is TRBJ2-6, the V gene TRBV12-5; 9 nucleotides match TRBD2. This CDR3 spans 18 amino acids. With 5 bases clipped from V and 0 bases from J, the junction kept 8 bases outside the gene matches. Germline values: CDR1 LGHNT, CDR2 FRNRAP. The chain's CDR3 is CASGPAGLAFSGANVLTF. The CDR3 region has the DNA TGTGCTAGTGGTCCGGCGGGACTAGCCTTCTCTGGGGCCAACGTCCTGACTTTC.

CDR3 amino acids: CASSPGLAEISETQYF. In DNA, the CDR3 is TGCGCCAGCAGCCCGGGACTAGCGGAGATTTCGGAGACCCAGTACTTC. This chain uses TRBV5-1 with TRBJ2-5; TRBD2 aligns across 11 bases. Germline loops: CDR1 SGHRS, CDR2 YFSETQ. J was trimmed by 5 bases and V by 4 bases; bases with no gene match: 10. The CDR3 consists of 16 residues.

This clonotype was detected ten times or more. The chain joins TRBV30 to TRBJ2-7; possibly TRBD1 or TRBD2 for D (5 bases each). Trimming cost V 0 bases and J 4 bases, with 7 bases left between them. Germline assignment: CDR1 GTSNPN and CDR2 SVGIG (reference sequence). CDR3 length: 12 residues. CDR3 DNA sequence: TGTGCCTGGAGTGTGGGGGTGTACGAGCAGTACTTC. Residues: CAWSVGVYEQYF.

This clonotype was seen repeatedly, ten times or more. This chain uses TRBV10-3 with TRBJ2-3; 10 nucleotides line up with TRBD2. There are 17 residues in the CDR3. J lost 2 bases, V lost 0 bases, and 5 bases had no gene match. Germline lookup yields CDR1 ENHRY and CDR2 SYGVKD. The DNA for the CDR3 is TGTGCCATCAGTGAGTCGGGACTAGCGTCCCCCACAGATACGCAGTATTTT. Amino acids: CAISESGLASPTDTQYF.

V usage is TRBV7-3 and J usage is TRBJ2-1; the D is unclear. The CDR3 sequence is 15 residues long. Germline lookup yields CDR1 SGHTA and CDR2 FQGTGA. V lost 2 bases and J 3 bases, leaving 11 bases between the germline ends. This CDR3 reads CASSLDISFYNEQFF. CDR3 nucleotides: TGTGCCAGCAGCTTAGATATCTCATTCTACAATGAGCAGTTCTTC. Drawing the rest from reference TRBV7-3 and TRBJ2-1, the complete variable domain is GAGVSQTPSNKVTEKGKYVELRCDPISGHTALYWYRQSLGQGPEFLIYFQGTGAADDSGLPNDRFFAVRPEGSVSTLKIQRTERGDSAVYLCASSLDISFYNEQFFGPGTRLTVL.

In its sample, this clonotype was seen a few times. The chain links TRBV29-1 to TRBJ2-3; tentative D call: TRBD2 (5 bases). Germline V lookup: CDR1 SQVTM, CDR2 ANQGSEA. With 0 bases removed from V and 4 bases from J, the gap between germline ends came to 14 bases. The CDR3 has 15 amino acids. CDR3 loop: CSVEDPGVRADTQYF. In DNA form, the CDR3 reads TGCAGCGTTGAAGATCCCGGGGTTAGGGCAGATACGCAGTATTTT.

This clonotype was observed at least ten times. The chain combines TRBV13 with TRBJ2-2, with D perhaps TRBD1 (6 bases). Germline lookup yields CDR1 PRHDT and CDR2 FYEKMQ (reference sequence). The CDR3 length is 18 residues. Trimming cost V 2 bases and J 3 bases, with 19 bases left between them. The CDR3 region is CASSLLFRSKGDTGELFF. The CDR3 region has the DNA TGTGCCAGCAGCTTACTCTTCAGGTCTAAGGGGGACACCGGGGAGCTGTTTTTT.

This clonotype occurred many times. The V call is TRBV5-4, the J call TRBJ1-1, with a possible D match to TRBD1 (6 bases). V dropped 6 bases and J dropped 4 bases, with 19 bases sitting between them. The CDR3 spans 15 residues. Germline CDR1 and CDR2: SGHNT and YYREEE (reference sequence). CDR3 loop: CASNIGLTGTTEAFF. The CDR3 nucleotides are TGTGCCAGCAACATAGGCCTCACAGGGACCACTGAAGCTTTCTTT.

This chain joins TRBV20-1 and TRBJ1-2; D uncertain. Germline assignment: CDR1 DFQATT and CDR2 SNEGSKA (reference sequence). This CDR3 is built from 14 residues. Trimming stripped 3 bases from V and 2 bases from J, with 13 bases between. The CDR3 region has the DNA TGCAGTGCTAGTACGGCAGAGCTGAACTATGGCTACACCTTC. It codes for CSASTAELNYGYTF.

V gene TRBV7-2 combines with J gene TRBJ2-3, with D unresolved. Germline V gene lookup returns CDR1 SGHTA and CDR2 FQGNSA. There are 14 residues in the CDR3. Trimming took 5 bases from V and 1 from J, leaving 10 bases between them. CDR3 sequence (DNA): TGTGCCAGCAGCCCGGACCCCGGCACAGATACGCAGTATTTT. It specifies CASSPDPGTDTQYF.

The table lists this clonotype with many counts. The chain carries TRBV3-1 and TRBJ2-1; 7 bases fit TRBD1. V gave up 2 bases and J gave up 10 bases; unmatched junction bases: 8. In germline, CDR1 is LGHDT, CDR2 YNNKEL (reference sequence). The CDR3 consists of 14 residues. The DNA for the CDR3 is TGTGCCAGCAGCCAAACAAGGGGGCCCCCCGAGCAGTTCTTC. As protein: CASSQTRGPPEQFF.

The sample holds one count of this clonotype. A much bigger clone sits one base away, suggesting this may be a read error. The chain combines TRBV9 with TRBJ2-3, with D hard to call. Germline CDR1 SGDLS, CDR2 YYNGEE. The CDR3 has 15 residues. The CDR3 protein is CASSVVSGLEDMQYF. CDR3 sequence (DNA): TGTGCCAGCAGCGTAGTAAGTGGGCTGGAAGATATGCAGTATTTT.

The gene calls are TRBV2 and TRBJ1-2; TRBD1 is a possible D gene (5 bases). The CDR3 extends over 12 amino acids. V gave up 6 bases and J gave up 8 bases, with 13 bases separating them. In germline, CDR1 is SNHLY, CDR2 FYNNEI. The DNA for the CDR3 is TGTGCCAGCAGGGAACGTTGGGGCGGCTACACCTTC. This codes for CASRERWGGYTF.

Judged by abundance, this clonotype is medium-sized (0.01 to 0.1%). This chain connects TRBV4-1 to TRBJ2-7, with unresolved D. Per germline, CDR1 MGHRA and CDR2 YSYEKL. This CDR3 is built from 13 residues. V gave up 4 bases and J gave up 4 bases, with 11 bases separating them. CDR3 region: CASSRTDAYEQYF. CDR3 in DNA: TGCGCCAGCAGCCGGACGGACGCGTACGAGCAGTACTTC.

This clonotype occurred many times. The genes are TRBV14 and TRBJ2-2, with D possibly called TRBD1 or TRBD2 (5 bases each). The CDR3 is 16 amino acids. The V and J ends lost 7 bases and 1 base respectively, with 16 bases between them. Germline CDR1 and CDR2: SGHDN and FVKESK. CDR3 residues: CASKAGRNLNTGELFF. CDR3 DNA: TGTGCCAGCAAGGCAGGGAGAAACTTGAACACCGGGGAGCTGTTTTTT.

The V call is TRBV5-1, the J call TRBJ2-3, with 12 bases lining up with TRBD2. The trim removed 3 bases at V and 0 bases at J, leaving 8 bases unmatched. In germline, CDR1 is SGHRS, CDR2 YFSETQ. This CDR3 region has 18 residues. Here the CDR3 reads CASSSWTSGVASTDTQYF. DNA of the CDR3: TGCGCCAGCAGCTCCTGGACTAGCGGGGTCGCTAGCACAGATACGCAGTATTTT.

This clonotype was counted once. A much larger clone lies one base from this, so it may be a read error. The CDR3 nucleotides read TGTGCCAGCACCCTAACCAGGGATTCACACCTCCACTTT. Amino acids: CASTLTRDSHLHF. This sequence joins TRBV6-6 and TRBJ1-6; the D gene is possibly TRBD1 (5 bases). This CDR3 region has 13 residues. Germline lookup yields CDR1 MNHNY and CDR2 SVGAGI (reference sequence).

The sample holds a few counts of this clonotype. The genes are TRBV18 and TRBJ1-1; D ambiguous. This CDR3 contains 14 residues. Germline lookup yields CDR1 KGHSH and CDR2 LQKENI. V lost 3 bases, J lost 1 base, and 9 bases lay in between. The CDR3 DNA is TGTGCCAGCTCACCTCAACTTGGGAACACTGAAGCTTTCTTT. Protein sequence: CASSPQLGNTEAFF.

The rearrangement links TRBV20-1 to TRBJ2-5; D may be TRBD2 (6 bases). The germline CDR1 and CDR2 sequences are DFQATT and SNEGSKA (reference sequence). This CDR3 is built from 14 residues. CDR3 loop: CSAPVWEAQETQYF. The CDR3 bases are TGCAGCGCTCCCGTCTGGGAGGCTCAAGAGACCCAGTACTTC.

This clonotype has just a few counts. The CDR3 spells CASSVGRGSTDTQYF. The CDR3 DNA follows: TGTGCCAGCAGCGTAGGAAGGGGGTCCACAGATACGCAGTATTTT. J is TRBJ2-3 and V is TRBV9; perhaps TRBD1 as D (6 bases). The CDR3 loop spans 15 amino acids. Germline V gene lookup returns CDR1 SGDLS and CDR2 YYNGEE. Trimming took 0 bases from V and 2 from J, leaving 10 bases between them.

This clonotype occurred a few times. V usage is TRBV6-6 and J usage is TRBJ2-5; D is tentatively TRBD1 or TRBD2 (5 bases each). The CDR3 loop spans 14 amino acids. The V and J ends lost 5 bases and 4 bases respectively, with 14 bases between them. CDR1 and CDR2 from the germline V gene are MNHNY and SVGAGI (reference sequence). CDR3 DNA: TGTGCCAGCAGTGGGACCCCCGGCGGAGAGACCCAGTACTTC. Protein sequence: CASSGTPGGETQYF.

This clonotype has a handful of counts. The V gene is TRBV24-1, the J gene TRBJ2-5; 11 positions match TRBD2. This CDR3 is 15 amino acids long. V dropped 0 bases and J dropped 6; count of bases not matched to a gene: 2. Germline lookup yields CDR1 KGHDR and CDR2 SFDVKD. DNA for the CDR3: TGTGCCACCAGTGATTTGACTAGCGGGGGCCAGACCCAGTACTTC. Its protein is CATSDLTSGGQTQYF.